A selection of T cell receptor beta chains follows, all from one sample in a study of technical replicates of blood from several donors. Assay used: immunoSEQ multiplex PCR; TCRdb lists only in-frame clones, some missing. The sample has tens of thousands of clones, over 95% seen once. The sequencing input was T cells isolated from PBMCs. The receptors shown here come from a human donor in good health. CDR3s include the opening cysteine and the closing phenylalanine or tryptophan. D genes are given only for firm matches. Expanded clones are given a class, and other clones once, few, many or no size at all.

size,J,V,D,CDR3,DNA
.,TRBJ2-2,TRBV4-1,TRBD2,CASSQDYGTSRAGELFF,TGCGCCAGCAGCCAAGATTATGGGACTAGCCGCGCCGGGGAGCTGTTTTTT
.,TRBJ2-5,TRBV6-6,.,CASKQGVLVETQYF,TGTGCCAGCAAACAGGGCGTTTTGGTGGAGACCCAGTACTTC
.,TRBJ1-2,TRBV27,TRBD1,CASSRDRAANYGYTF,TGTGCCAGCAGTCGAGACAGGGCCGCTAACTATGGCTACACCTTC
.,TRBJ2-1,TRBV11-2,TRBD2,CASSRTSGNNEQFF,TGTGCCAGCAGTCGGACTAGCGGGAACAATGAGCAGTTCTTC
once,TRBJ2-1,TRBV6-5,.,CASRPGGEYNEQFF,TGTGCCAGCAGGCCAGGAGGGGAATACAATGAGCAGTTCTTC
.,TRBJ1-1,TRBV10-3,.,CATQGGYSEAFF,TGTGCCACCCAGGGAGGGTATTCTGAAGCTTTCTTT
.,TRBJ2-1,TRBV7-2,.,CASSLSTGFNNEQFF,TGTGCCAGCAGCTTATCTACAGGGTTCAACAATGAGCAGTTCTTC
.,TRBJ1-1,TRBV5-1,TRBD1,CASSLRTGSYLGAMNTEAFF,TGCGCCAGCAGCTTAAGGACAGGGTCATATCTTGGCGCAATGAACACTGAAGCTTTCTTT
.,TRBJ2-3,TRBV6-5,TRBD2,CASRGGRITDTQYF,TGTGCCAGCAGGGGCGGGAGGATCACAGATACGCAGTATTTT
.,TRBJ2-1,TRBV2,.,CASGPLQQFF,TGTGCCAGCGGGCCCCTGCAGCAGTTCTTC
once,TRBJ2-7,TRBV10-3,TRBD2,CAISEGRERSYEQYF,TGTGCCATCAGTGAGGGGCGGGAGCGTTCCTACGAGCAGTACTTC
.,TRBJ2-7,TRBV7-9,TRBD2,CASSLAQLAGSEQYF,TGTGCCAGCAGCTTAGCCCAACTAGCGGGAAGCGAGCAGTACTTC
once,TRBJ2-7,TRBV6-5,TRBD2,CASSFLAGSYEQYF,TGTGCCAGCAGTTTTCTAGCGGGCTCCTACGAGCAGTACTTC
.,TRBJ2-7,TRBV18,.,CASSPPGQFYEQYF,TGTGCCAGCTCACCACCTGGGCAGTTCTACGAGCAGTACTTC
.,TRBJ2-7,TRBV28,.,CASYSGSSYEQYF,TGTGCCAGCTACTCAGGCTCCTCCTACGAGCAGTACTTC
.,TRBJ2-5,TRBV5-4,TRBD1,CASSLGWTGKETQYF,TGTGCCAGCAGCTTGGGATGGACAGGGAAAGAGACCCAGTACTTC
.,TRBJ2-7,TRBV28,TRBD1,CASSPPGQGSEQYF,TGTGCCAGCAGTCCACCGGGACAGGGTTCCGAGCAGTACTTC
.,TRBJ1-1,TRBV18,TRBD1,CASSGSTGDTEAFF,TGTGCCAGCTCAGGATCCACAGGGGACACTGAAGCTTTCTTT
.,TRBJ1-1,TRBV10-2,.,CASSESRNTEAFF,TGCGCCAGCAGTGAGTCGAGGAACACTGAAGCTTTCTTT
.,TRBJ1-5,TRBV5-1,TRBD1,CASSSGQGYNQPQHF,TGCGCCAGCAGCTCCGGACAGGGATACAATCAGCCCCAGCATTTT
.,TRBJ1-4,TRBV5-6,.,CASSLAGTNEKLFF,TGTGCCAGCAGCTTGGCAGGCACTAATGAAAAACTGTTTTTT
.,TRBJ2-7,TRBV4-1,TRBD1,CASSQAGTGVYEQYF,TGCGCCAGCAGCCAAGCCGGGACAGGGGTCTACGAGCAGTACTTC
.,TRBJ2-3,TRBV7-2,.,CASSTRNGTQYF,TGTGCCAGCAGCACTAGGAACGGTACGCAGTATTTT
.,TRBJ1-5,TRBV10-1,TRBD1,CASTRDRVRRGPQHF,TGCGCCAGCACCCGGGACAGGGTCCGTCGTGGACCCCAGCATTTT
.,TRBJ1-4,TRBV28,.,CASSLLRGNRANEKLFF,TGTGCCAGCAGTTTATTACGAGGGAACAGAGCTAATGAAAAACTGTTTTTT
.,TRBJ1-4,TRBV9,TRBD1,CASSVEGADNEKLFF,TGTGCCAGCAGCGTAGAGGGGGCAGATAATGAAAAACTGTTTTTT
.,TRBJ2-1,TRBV11-2,TRBD2,CASSSSGRGNEQFF,TGTGCCAGCAGCTCTAGCGGGAGGGGCAATGAGCAGTTCTTC
.,TRBJ2-1,TRBV7-9,TRBD2,CASSGLAASSYNEQFF,TGTGCCAGCAGCGGACTAGCGGCTAGCTCCTACAATGAGCAGTTCTTC
.,TRBJ2-1,TRBV5-4,TRBD2,CASSVLTSGPNNEQFF,TGTGCCAGCAGCGTATTGACTAGCGGGCCAAACAATGAGCAGTTCTTC
.,TRBJ1-3,TRBV30,TRBD1,CALDRGRGNTIYF,TGTGCCTTGGATAGGGGGCGAGGAAACACCATATATTTT
.,TRBJ2-7,TRBV6-6,TRBD2,CATERGEQYF,TGTGCCACTGAGCGGGGCGAGCAGTACTTC
.,TRBJ1-5,TRBV29-1,.,CSVEDGSNQPQHF,TGCAGCGTTGAAGATGGCAGCAATCAGCCCCAGCATTTT
few,TRBJ2-3,TRBV6-5,.,CASSQSDTQYF,TGTGCCAGCAGTCAATCAGATACGCAGTATTTT
.,TRBJ1-1,TRBV5-6,.,CASSLSIRGGTEAFF,TGTGCCAGCAGCTTGTCGATCAGAGGCGGCACTGAAGCTTTCTTT
once,TRBJ2-1,TRBV30,TRBD2,CASLIAGVGNEQFF,TGTGCCTCCCTCATAGCGGGAGTGGGCAATGAGCAGTTCTTC
.,TRBJ2-6,TRBV30,.,CAWSVVTSSGANVLTF,TGTGCCTGGAGTGTAGTAACTAGCTCTGGGGCCAACGTCCTGACTTTC
.,TRBJ1-2,TRBV6-5,TRBD1,CASSSGTVYGYTF,TGTGCCAGCAGTTCCGGGACAGTCTATGGCTACACCTTC
.,TRBJ2-7,TRBV7-8,.,CASSLGSHTANEQYF,TGTGCCAGCAGCTTAGGGTCCCATACTGCGAACGAGCAGTACTTC
.,TRBJ2-7,TRBV7-9,TRBD1,CVTGGGTYEQYF,TGTGTCACAGGGGGCGGAACCTACGAGCAGTACTTC
.,TRBJ1-1,TRBV18,TRBD1,CASSPSGQGVTEAFF,TGTGCCAGCTCACCTTCGGGACAGGGGGTCACTGAAGCTTTCTTT
.,TRBJ1-2,TRBV27,TRBD1,CASSKDRVYGYTF,TGTGCCAGCAGTAAAGACAGGGTCTATGGCTACACCTTC
.,TRBJ2-1,TRBV21-1,.,CASSIPRAGGRNEQFF,TGTGCCAGCAGCATTCCGCGGGCAGGGGGCAGGAATGAGCAGTTCTTC
few,TRBJ1-2,TRBV7-7,.,CASSSEGLYGYTF,TGTGCTAGCAGCTCTGAGGGACTCTATGGCTACACCTTC
.,TRBJ2-7,TRBV5-1,.,CASSPVGSGFFYEQYF,TGCGCCAGCAGCCCAGTGGGGTCGGGGTTTTTCTACGAGCAGTACTTC
.,TRBJ2-1,TRBV7-6,TRBD2,CASSVSSGAYNEQFF,TGTGCCAGCAGCGTTTCTAGCGGGGCCTACAATGAGCAGTTCTTC
.,TRBJ2-3,TRBV10-3,.,CAIRAPGAADTQYF,TGTGCCATCAGGGCCCCGGGTGCTGCAGATACGCAGTATTTT
.,TRBJ2-7,TRBV4-3,TRBD1,CASSQGETGDYEQYF,TGCGCCAGCAGCCAGGGAGAAACAGGGGACTACGAGCAGTACTTC
.,TRBJ1-1,TRBV5-1,.,CASSFDRNTEAFF,TGCGCCAGCAGCTTTGACAGGAACACTGAAGCTTTCTTT
.,TRBJ1-1,TRBV7-9,.,CASSRDGGGGTEAFF,TGTGCCAGCAGCCGTGACGGGGGAGGGGGCACTGAAGCTTTCTTT
few,TRBJ1-1,TRBV5-4,.,CASSLGLNTEAFF,TGTGCCAGCAGCTTGGGGCTGAACACTGAAGCTTTCTTT
.,TRBJ2-1,TRBV6-1,TRBD2,CASSNSGSTYNEQFF,TGTGCCAGCAGTAATAGCGGGAGTACCTACAATGAGCAGTTCTTC
.,TRBJ2-1,TRBV12-5,TRBD1,CASGYDRDGDEQFF,TGTGCTAGTGGTTATGACAGGGATGGCGATGAGCAGTTCTTC